Listed below are T cell receptor beta chains from one sample, sequenced in a study of PD-1 blockade in classical Hodgkin lymphoma. TCRdb keeps only in-frame clones here, not all; method: immunoSEQ multiplex PCR. Here the sample spans 15,000 to 20,000 clones, about 61% being singletons. The sample was peripheral blood mononuclear cells (PBMCs), taken before the fourth cycle of nivolumab. The receptors shown here come from a human donor with classical Hodgkin lymphoma. Each CDR3 is given with its conserved first and last residue. A D gene is named only where the DNA matches it firmly. Size tells how often a clone was seen (once, few, many) or the class of an expanded clone, and some rows leave it out.

TRBD1,TRBV30,TRBJ1-1,few,TGTGCCTGGAGTAGAGGACAGGCCGAAGCTTTCTTT,CAWSRGQAEAFF
TRBD2,TRBV30,TRBJ2-7,large,TGTGCCTGGAGAGAAGGACTAGCGGGAGCCGAGCAGTACTTC,CAWREGLAGAEQYF
.,TRBV7-8,TRBJ2-5,.,TGTGCCAGCAGCTTAGGAGCCCCGGGGGAGACCCAGTACTTC,CASSLGAPGETQYF
TRBD2,TRBV18,TRBJ2-7,.,TGTGCCAGCTCATCCGGACTAGCGGGACTCTACGAGCAGTACTTC,CASSSGLAGLYEQYF
TRBD1,TRBV5-5,TRBJ1-1,.,TGTGCCAGCAGCTTCAGGGGGATGAACACTGAAGCTTTCTTT,CASSFRGMNTEAFF
TRBD2,TRBV19,TRBJ2-2,.,TGTGCCAGTAGTATGGGAGGGGCTGCCGGGGAGCTGTTTTTT,CASSMGGAAGELFF
.,TRBV29-1,TRBJ2-7,.,TGCAGCGTTGAAGTGCGAGGGGACGCAGCTTACGAGCAGTACTTC,CSVEVRGDAAYEQYF
.,TRBV7-9,TRBJ2-3,.,TGTGCCAGCAGCGCAACAACGACAGTTCCGATGCCGTATTTT,CASSATTTVPMPYF
.,TRBV5-1,TRBJ1-5,.,TGCGCCAGCAGCCTGGACACTAATCAGCCCCAGCATTTT,CASSLDTNQPQHF
TRBD2,TRBV2,TRBJ2-7,few,TGTGCCAGCAGTGAAGGGGCGGGAGAGTACTACGAGCAGTACTTC,CASSEGAGEYYEQYF
TRBD2,TRBV9,TRBJ2-1,.,TGTGCCAGCAGCGTGGGCGGGAGGGCATTTAAGGAGCAGTTCTTC,CASSVGGRAFKEQFF
TRBD2,TRBV2,TRBJ2-2,medium-sized,TGTGCCAGCGTAGCGGGAGGGAACACCGGGGAGCTGTTTTTT,CASVAGGNTGELFF
.,TRBV7-2,TRBJ1-2,.,TGTGCCAGCAGCTTAAGCGACCAGGAGGCCGGGGGTGGCTACACCTTC,CASSLSDQEAGGGYTF
.,TRBV4-1,TRBJ1-1,.,TGCGCCAGCAGCCAAGCTCGCCATGGGACAGAAGCTTTCTTT,CASSQARHGTEAFF
.,TRBV27,TRBJ1-1,.,TGTGCCAGCAGTTTACAGGGATGGACTGAAGCTTTCTTT,CASSLQGWTEAFF
TRBD1,TRBV2,TRBJ1-2,.,TGTGCCAGCAGTGGGGACAGTTTCTATGGCTACACCTTC,CASSGDSFYGYTF
.,TRBV7-5,TRBJ1-5,.,TGTGTCAGAAGCTTGGAGACCAAAGGCCAGCCCCAGCATTTT,CVRSLETKGQPQHF